The 27 T cell receptor beta chains in this list originate from one sample, sequenced in a study of cytomegalovirus exposure and HLA in healthy donors. The PCR employed 60 Vbeta primers together with 13 Jbeta primers. Using immunoSEQ multiplex PCR, the repertoire was profiled, and TCRdb retains in-frame clones only, with some absent. The table shows roughly 200,000 clones, with around 76% occurring only once. Sample: PBMCs. These receptors came from a young man in good health and CMV-seronegative.

The CDR3 nucleotides are TGTGCCAGCAGCGATCAACAGGGTCTTCTCCCCAGTGAGCAGTTCTTC. Translating it yields CASSDQQGLLPSEQFF. This chain uses TRBV9 with TRBJ2-1; tentatively, D is TRBD1 (6 bases). The CDR3 sequence is 16 residues long. CDR1 is SGDLS, CDR2 YYNGEE, per germline. The V and J ends lost 3 bases and 9 bases respectively, with 22 bases between them.

The rearrangement joins TRBV11-2 to TRBJ2-7; D gene uncertain. With 1 base removed from V and 2 bases from J, the gap between germline ends came to 6 bases. Germline loops: CDR1 SGHAT, CDR2 FQNNGV. CDR3 length: 13 amino acids. The CDR3 sequence: CASSLGPTYEQYF. Written as DNA, the CDR3 is TGTGCCAGCAGCTTAGGCCCTACCTACGAGCAGTACTTC.

This clone occurred a few times. The chain has TRBV18 and TRBJ1-2; no firm D call. Germline CDR1 KGHSH, CDR2 LQKENI. The CDR3 is 14 amino acids. V was trimmed by 4 bases and J by 6 bases, leaving 15 bases between them. CDR3 DNA: TGTGCCAGCTCACAGGCGGAGGGATCACATGGCTACACCTTC. It is translated as CASSQAEGSHGYTF.

The chain has TRBV29-1 and TRBJ1-5; D is ambiguous. The V and J ends lost 4 bases and 0 bases respectively, with 10 bases between them. This CDR3 comprises 14 residues. Germline loops: CDR1 SQVTM, CDR2 ANQGSEA. CDR3 sequence (DNA): TGCAGCGTTGGGGCAGACAATAGCAATCAGCCCCAGCATTTT. It is translated as CSVGADNSNQPQHF.

J is TRBJ2-1 and V is TRBV29-1; TRBD2 agrees at 11 bases. The germline V gene encodes CDR1 SQVTM and CDR2 ANQGSEA. V shed 4 bases, J shed 3 bases, and the junction held 5 bases outside the gene matches. The CDR3 is 15 amino acids. The CDR3 reads CSVGPTSGSYNEQFF. Here the CDR3 DNA reads TGCAGCGTTGGCCCTACTAGCGGGAGCTACAATGAGCAGTTCTTC.

The chain's CDR3 is CASSASGTYNEQFF. DNA for the CDR3: TGTGCCAGCAGCGCTAGCGGGACCTACAATGAGCAGTTCTTC. The chain has TRBV9 and TRBJ2-1, with 9 bases identical to TRBD2. With V trimmed by 3 bases and J by 2 bases, 0 bases remained unmatched. The CDR3 is made up of 14 amino acids. Germline assignment: CDR1 SGDLS and CDR2 YYNGEE.

This chain connects TRBV7-3 to TRBJ1-2; 7 bases match TRBD1. V lost 0 bases and J lost 2; bases outside the gene matches: 3. Looked up from germline, CDR1 is SGHTA and CDR2 is FQGTGA. This CDR3 is 15 amino acids long. CDR3 residues: CASSLTGGQNYGYTF. The CDR3 DNA reads as TGTGCCAGCAGCTTAACAGGGGGCCAGAACTATGGCTACACCTTC.

A single count supports this clone. This sequence joins TRBV15 and TRBJ2-1; TRBD2 agrees at 7 bases. This CDR3 contains 15 residues. CDR1 is LNHNV, CDR2 YYDKDF, per germline (reference sequence). Trimming cost V 5 bases and J 5 bases; bases outside gene matches: 9. CDR3 DNA sequence: TGTGCCACCAGCGAGGCTAGCGGACCACACAATGAGCAGTTCTTC. Translating gives CATSEASGPHNEQFF.

The CDR3 bases are TGTGCCAGCAGTGGGGCAGGGGCGAACACCGGGGAGCTGTTTTTT. It translates to CASSGAGANTGELFF. The chain combines TRBV28 with TRBJ2-2, with a weak D call TRBD1 (6 bases). Germline CDR1 reads MDHEN; CDR2 reads SYDVKM. The CDR3 has 15 amino acids. V was trimmed by 5 bases and J by 0 bases, leaving 10 bases between them.

About this clone: The same CDR3 can be traced to other DNA sequences in this sample. This chain links TRBV15 with TRBJ2-7, with 9 bases lining up with TRBD1. Trimming took 0 bases from V and 4 from J; bases not matched to a gene: 1. The CDR3 spans 14 residues. Germline assignment: CDR1 LNHNV and CDR2 YYDKDF (reference sequence). The CDR3 sequence: CATSREGTGYEQYF. CDR3 bases: TGTGCCACCAGCAGAGAGGGGACAGGGTACGAGCAGTACTTC.

The genes are TRBV27 and TRBJ1-1; the D gene is possibly TRBD1 (5 bases). The CDR3 sequence is 17 residues long. V lost 2 bases to trimming and J lost 2 bases, with 18 bases between them. CDR1 MNHEY and CDR2 SMNVEV come from the germline V gene (reference sequence). The CDR3: CASSLEPAGPDNTEAFF. The CDR3, as DNA: TGTGCCAGCAGTTTAGAGCCCGCAGGGCCTGATAACACTGAAGCTTTCTTT.

The J gene is TRBJ2-1, the V gene TRBV14, with 7 positions matching TRBD2. This CDR3 is 15 amino acids long. Per the germline V gene, CDR1 is SGHDN and CDR2 is FVKESK. V dropped 5 bases and J dropped 7; count of bases not matched to a gene: 11. This chain's CDR3 is CASSKSGAALNEQFF. The CDR3 coding sequence is TGTGCCAGCAGCAAAAGCGGGGCCGCTTTGAATGAGCAGTTCTTC.

The chain is built from TRBV30 and TRBJ1-3; tentative D call: TRBD1 (5 bases). Trimming removed 3 bases at V and 3 bases at J, with 12 bases between. Germline V gives CDR1 GTSNPN, CDR2 SVGIG (reference sequence). This CDR3 contains 14 residues. As DNA, the CDR3 is TGTGCCTGGAGCCCACAGGATGTTGGAAACACCATATATTTT. Protein sequence: CAWSPQDVGNTIYF.

V usage is TRBV19 and J usage is TRBJ2-1; 7 bases fit TRBD2. Germline CDR1 is LNHDA and CDR2 is SQIVND (reference sequence). With 3 bases clipped from V and 1 base from J, the junction kept 6 bases outside the gene matches. The CDR3 length is 16 residues. DNA for the CDR3: TGTGCCAGTAGTATTGACGCGGGAGCATCCTACAATGAGCAGTTCTTC. Translating gives CASSIDAGASYNEQFF. Drawing the rest from reference TRBV19 and TRBJ2-1, the complete variable domain is DGGITQSPKYLFRKEGQNVTLSCEQNLNHDAMYWYRQDPGQGLRLIYYSQIVNDFQKGDIAEGYSVSREKKESFPLTVTSAQKNPTAFYLCASSIDAGASYNEQFFGPGTRLTVL.

This clone was observed a single time. The chain is built from TRBV28 and TRBJ2-1, with D perhaps matching TRBD1 (7 bases). V was shortened by 5 bases and J by 1 base, with 9 bases between the two germline ends. In germline, CDR1 is MDHEN, CDR2 SYDVKM. This CDR3 has 14 residues. The CDR3 loop is CASSAGGSYNEQFF. In DNA form, the CDR3 reads TGTGCCAGCAGTGCAGGGGGGTCCTACAATGAGCAGTTCTTC.

The rearrangement uses TRBV4-1 and TRBJ2-1, with 8 bases fitting TRBD1. Losses at the gene ends were 5 bases for V and 4 bases for J; bases not matched to a gene: 7. The V gene's germline CDR1 is MGHRA and CDR2 YSYEKL. This CDR3 has 15 residues. CDR3 in amino acids: CASSGQGASYNEQFF. The CDR3 region has the DNA TGCGCCAGCAGCGGACAGGGAGCGAGTTACAATGAGCAGTTCTTC.

The chain joins TRBV7-9 to TRBJ1-6, with D perhaps TRBD1 (5 bases). Per germline, CDR1 SEHNR and CDR2 FQNEAQ (reference sequence). The CDR3 runs 18 residues. Trimming left V 4 bases short and J 8 bases short, with 24 bases between. CDR3 amino acids: CASSSIDQAGLRDSPLHF. The CDR3 DNA is TGTGCCAGCAGCTCTATAGACCAGGCAGGGTTAAGGGATTCACCCCTCCACTTT.

The rearrangement links TRBV30 to TRBJ2-1, with D tentatively TRBD2 (6 bases). This CDR3 has 14 amino acids. CDR1 GTSNPN and CDR2 SVGIG come from the germline V gene (reference sequence). V was clipped by 1 base and J by 5 bases, with 12 bases between them. The CDR3 here is CAWSEGLGDNEQFF. Here the CDR3 DNA reads TGTGCCTGGAGTGAGGGACTTGGGGACAATGAGCAGTTCTTC.

This chain connects TRBV4-1 to TRBJ1-2, with D perhaps TRBD1 (6 bases). Trimming left V 3 bases short and J 0 bases short, with 8 bases between. The CDR3 loop spans 14 amino acids. Looked up from germline, CDR1 is MGHRA and CDR2 is YSYEKL. The CDR3 here is CASSQTGTNYGYTF. DNA of the CDR3: TGCGCCAGCAGCCAGACAGGTACTAACTATGGCTACACCTTC.

The chain recombines TRBV4-1 with TRBJ1-5; 8 bases align to TRBD1. The CDR3 extends over 14 amino acids. Unmatched junction bases numbered 9, after V lost 5 bases and J lost 9 bases. Germline V gives CDR1 MGHRA, CDR2 YSYEKL. CDR3 protein: CASSADRGLRPQHF. The CDR3, as DNA: TGCGCCAGCAGCGCAGACAGGGGACTTCGGCCCCAGCATTTT.

The chain joins TRBV7-9 to TRBJ1-4; 7 bases fit TRBD1. This CDR3 has 14 residues. Germline CDR1 reads SEHNR; CDR2 reads FQNEAQ (reference sequence). Trimming cost V 2 bases and J 6 bases; bases outside gene matches: 3. The CDR3 DNA reads as TGTGCCAGCAGCTTACGACAGGGTGATGAAAAACTGTTTTTT. Translation gives CASSLRQGDEKLFF.

The V call is TRBV5-1, the J call TRBJ1-2; D remains ambiguous. V dropped 4 bases and J dropped 5 bases, with 15 bases sitting between them. The CDR3 runs 14 residues. Germline CDR1 and CDR2: SGHRS and YFSETQ. DNA for the CDR3: TGCGCCAGCAGCCACAATGCTTTTGAATATGGCTACACCTTC. Protein sequence: CASSHNAFEYGYTF.

This clone came up once. The CDR3 DNA is TGTGCCAGCACCTTAGCGGGAGGGGGTGGCGAGCAGTACTTC. It codes for CASTLAGGGGEQYF. J is TRBJ2-7 and V is TRBV6-5; 11 bases are a match to TRBD2. The V gene's germline CDR1 is MNHEY and CDR2 SVGAGI. The CDR3 covers 14 residues. V lost 7 bases and J lost 6; bases outside the gene matches: 8.

The chain combines TRBV15 with TRBJ2-1, with D perhaps matching TRBD2 (5 bases). CDR3 length: 16 amino acids. The ends were cut back, 2 bases at V and 0 bases at J, with 11 bases in the middle. Germline CDR1 LNHNV, CDR2 YYDKDF (reference sequence). CDR3 nucleotide sequence: TGTGCCACCAGCAGACTAAGCGGTTACTCCTACAATGAGCAGTTCTTC. This gives the protein CATSRLSGYSYNEQFF.

The CDR3 region is CASSPRDRGHNEQFF. The DNA of the CDR3 is TGTGCCAGCAGTCCCCGGGACAGGGGTCATAATGAGCAGTTCTTC. J is TRBJ2-1 and V is TRBV27, with TRBD1 identical over 10 bases. V dropped 5 bases and J dropped 7; count of bases not matched to a gene: 8. Germline CDR1 reads MNHEY; CDR2 reads SMNVEV (reference sequence). The CDR3 sequence is 15 residues long.

The chain links TRBV11-2 to TRBJ2-7; the match to TRBD2 covers 7 bases. This CDR3 is 15 amino acids long. The germline CDR1 and CDR2 sequences are SGHAT and FQNNGV. In DNA, the CDR3 is TGTGCTTCCCTAGGGCTAGCGGAGGGCCCGCCCGAGCAGTACTTC. This encodes CASLGLAEGPPEQYF.

The V and J genes are TRBV7-9 and TRBJ1-2; a weak D match, TRBD1 (5 bases). The CDR3 loop spans 13 amino acids. Between the trimmed V and J ends, which lost 3 bases and 7 bases, there was a span of 12 bases. The V gene's germline CDR1 is SEHNR and CDR2 FQNEAQ (reference sequence). CDR3 amino acids: CASSFGREVGYTF. Here the CDR3 DNA reads TGTGCCAGCAGCTTTGGCAGGGAAGTTGGCTACACCTTC.